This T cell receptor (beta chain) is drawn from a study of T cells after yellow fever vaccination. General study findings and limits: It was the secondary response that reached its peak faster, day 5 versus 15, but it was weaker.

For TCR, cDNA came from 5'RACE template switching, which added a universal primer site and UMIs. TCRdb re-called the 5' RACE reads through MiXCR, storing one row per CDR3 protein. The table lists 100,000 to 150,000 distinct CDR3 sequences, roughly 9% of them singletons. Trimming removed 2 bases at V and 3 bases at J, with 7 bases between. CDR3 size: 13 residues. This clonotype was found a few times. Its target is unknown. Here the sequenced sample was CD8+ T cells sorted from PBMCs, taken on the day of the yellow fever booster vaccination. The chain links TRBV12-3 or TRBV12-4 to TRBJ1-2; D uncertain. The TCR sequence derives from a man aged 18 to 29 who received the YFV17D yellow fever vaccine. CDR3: CASSLTGHYGYTF. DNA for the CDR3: TGTGCCAGCAGTTTAACCGGTCACTATGGCTACACCTTC.